Sequencing of this T cell receptor beta chain was carried out in a study of OX40 agonist ivuxolimab in advanced cancers. TCRdb keeps only in-frame clones here, not all; method: immunoSEQ multiplex PCR. The sample carries some 50,000 clones, 65% to 90% recorded once. The CDR3 sequence is 15 residues long. Germline CDR1 reads SGHRS; CDR2 reads YFSETQ. V gave up 0 bases and J gave up 4 bases; unmatched junction bases: 3. The clonotype was recovered from an adult with an advanced solid tumor such as melanoma, head and neck, liver or kidney cancer. The chain employs TRBV5-1 and TRBJ2-2, with 7 nucleotides matching TRBD2. The specimen was CD4+ or CD8+ T cells sorted from blood, collected in a trial of the OX40 agonist ivuxolimab. CDR3 sequence (DNA): TGCGCCAGCAGCTTGGCCCGGGAGGTCACCGGGGAGCTGTTTTTT. It encodes CASSLAREVTGELFF.